This T cell receptor (beta chain) originates from a study of blood T cell repertoires in COVID-19. Across the whole study: Donors in the United States, Italy and Spain gave samples during acute or convalescent COVID-19. Nucleic acid was either cDNA or gDNA, and it came from T cells, B-cell-depleted T cells, or PBMCs.

Original data processing: The assay estimated nucleated cells by amplifying reference gene primers. TCRdb keeps only in-frame clones here, not all; method: immunoSEQ multiplex PCR. Clone size and V and J calls were adopted from that table, with D and trimming inferred from the DNA. The sample gives about 300,000 clones, approximately 82% of which show up once; around 1.2% is in the top ten. Trimming removed 1 base at V and 3 bases at J, with 13 bases between. The CDR3 length is 16 residues. Germline lookup yields CDR1 SGHVS and CDR2 FNYEAQ. The chain joins TRBV7-6 to TRBJ1-3; D is unresolved. The source is a woman aged 45-60 years with acute or convalescent COVID-19. What was sequenced was peripheral blood. The CDR3 sequence is CASSLDGLGSGNTIYF. Here the CDR3 DNA reads TGTGCCAGCAGCTTAGACGGCCTCGGGAGTGGAAACACCATATATTTT.